Included here is one T cell receptor (beta chain) sequence, with context. Its specificity is unknown. In germline, CDR1 is ENHRY, CDR2 SYGVKD. The CDR3 length is 18 residues. The ends were cut back, 6 bases at V and 2 bases at J, with 20 bases in the middle. These data belong to a study of identical twins. Study results and caveats: Twin pairs had excess sharing that was weaker in beta out-of-frame sequences. Clonotypes of the beta chain that were abundant in cord blood carried fewer insertions (memory repertoires showed none). Invariant cells of the MAIT and iNKT types might have partly distorted the zero-insertion analyses.

TCRdb independently ran MiXCR on the 5' RACE reads; one entry per CDR3 protein. The table lists over 600,000 distinct CDR3 sequences, approximately 21% of them singletons. The same data also went into a second study, on T cells expressing NK-cell markers. That source notes: Evidence did not settle whether expanded NKG2C+ T cell clones targeted HCMV.

The origin of this receptor is a woman under 30 in good health. Sequences were obtained from PBMCs. The V call is TRBV10-3, the J call TRBJ2-6; TRBD1 might be the D (7 bases). The CDR3 sequence is CAISRGDSGKTGANVLTF. CDR3 nucleotides: TGTGCCATCAGCAGGGGGGACAGTGGGAAAACTGGGGCCAACGTCCTGACTTTC.